A single sample is the source of the 19 T cell receptor beta chains below, sequenced in a study of glioma-infiltrating T cells after dendritic cell vaccination. Repertoires were generated with immunoSEQ multiplex PCR, while TCRdb's copy carries only in-frame clones and drops some. The data contain more than 60,000 clones, about 81% of them singletons. Here the sequenced sample was blood, taken before dendritic cell vaccination. Receptor source: a human donor with glioblastoma.

The J gene is TRBJ1-3, the V gene TRBV5-1; 8 positions match TRBD1. The CDR3 consists of 16 residues. CDR1 is SGHRS, CDR2 YFSETQ, per germline. The V and J ends lost 4 bases and 4 bases, in that order; junction bases with no gene match: 10. The CDR3 bases are TGCGCCAGCAGCGCCGGACAGGGCCTGTTGGGAAACACCATATATTTT. Translated, it gives CASSAGQGLLGNTIYF.

This clone showed up just once. The chain's CDR3 is CASSIGTHSNQPQHF. CDR3 in DNA: TGTGCCAGTAGTATCGGGACACATAGCAATCAGCCCCAGCATTTT. This chain joins TRBV19 and TRBJ1-5; weak D call: TRBD1 (6 bases). CDR1 is LNHDA and CDR2 is SQIVND in the germline V gene (reference sequence). The CDR3 sequence is 15 residues long. Trimming took 3 bases from V and 0 from J, leaving 9 bases between them.

The chain recombines TRBV28 with TRBJ2-3, with TRBD1 as a possible D gene (6 bases). The germline V gene encodes CDR1 MDHEN and CDR2 SYDVKM. V was pared by 6 bases and J by 3 bases, with 13 bases between. CDR3 length equals 14 residues. CDR3 sequence (DNA): TGTGCCAGCAGAAAAGGGGGTTTAACAGATACGCAGTATTTT. This gives the protein CASRKGGLTDTQYF.

This clone was picked up a small number of times. V is TRBV19 and J is TRBJ1-3; weak D call: TRBD1 (5 bases). Between the trimmed V and J ends, which lost 3 bases and 0 bases, there was a span of 9 bases. The CDR3 has 15 residues. CDR1 is LNHDA and CDR2 is SQIVND in the germline V gene (reference sequence). DNA for the CDR3: TGTGCCAGTAGTATTCAGGGCTTCTCTGGAAACACCATATATTTT. This gives the protein CASSIQGFSGNTIYF.

The chain is built from TRBV19 and TRBJ1-1; 7 positions match TRBD1. The CDR3 has 11 amino acids. The germline V gene has CDR1 LNHDA and CDR2 SQIVND (reference sequence). Unmatched junction bases numbered 4, after V lost 7 bases and J lost 8 bases. The CDR3 sequence: CASTADREAFF. The CDR3 DNA reads TGTGCCAGTACCGCGGACAGGGAAGCTTTCTTT.

The J gene is TRBJ1-5, the V gene TRBV2, with no clear D. CDR3 length: 13 amino acids. Trimming took off 4 bases at V and 4 bases at J, with 8 bases between the two ends. Germline values: CDR1 SNHLY, CDR2 FYNNEI. Here the CDR3 DNA reads TGTGCCAGCAGTGGTGAGGGTAATCAGCCCCAGCATTTT. This gives the protein CASSGEGNQPQHF.

This clone showed up just once. This chain links TRBV30 with TRBJ2-5; D is possibly TRBD2 (5 bases). The CDR3 covers 13 residues. V gave up 2 bases and J gave up 5 bases, with 12 bases separating them. CDR1 is GTSNPN, CDR2 SVGIG, per germline (reference sequence). The chain's CDR3 is CAWSHGNGETQYF. DNA of the CDR3: TGTGCCTGGAGTCACGGGAACGGCGAGACCCAGTACTTC.

As regards this clone: Other DNA sequences in this specimen translate into the identical CDR3. The chain employs TRBV6-5 and TRBJ2-1; 13 bases line up with TRBD2. The junction had 4 bases not matched to a gene; V was cut back by 4 bases and J by 7 bases. This CDR3 has 15 amino acids. Germline loops: CDR1 MNHEY, CDR2 SVGAGI. CDR3 loop: CASSSGTSGVNEQFF. Written as DNA, the CDR3 is TGTGCCAGCAGTTCCGGGACTAGCGGGGTAAATGAGCAGTTCTTC.

The chain combines TRBV19 with TRBJ1-4; D gene unclear. The V end was cut by 10 bases, the J end by 7 bases, with 16 bases between. Germline V CDR1 and CDR2: LNHDA, SQIVND (reference sequence). This CDR3 contains 13 residues. The DNA for the CDR3 is TGTGCCACCAACCCAGGAACCCCTGAAAAACTGTTTTTT. Translation gives CATNPGTPEKLFF.

The DNA for the CDR3 is TGTGCCAGCAGTCGAACAGGGGAACTGGGTGGGCTGTTTTTT. Its protein is CASSRTGELGGLFF. The rearrangement links TRBV27 to TRBJ2-2; TRBD1 agrees at 7 bases. V lost 5 bases to trimming and J lost 13 bases; unmatched junction nucleotides: 13. The CDR3 sequence is 14 residues long. The germline gives CDR1 MNHEY, CDR2 SMNVEV (reference sequence).

The chain carries TRBV2 and TRBJ2-3; 8 bases align to TRBD1. The junction had 2 bases not matched to a gene; V was cut back by 6 bases and J by 3 bases. The CDR3 length is 13 residues. CDR1 SNHLY and CDR2 FYNNEI come from the germline V gene. The CDR3 coding sequence is TGTGCCAGCAGGGACAGGGTTACAGATACGCAGTATTTT. This codes for CASRDRVTDTQYF.

This chain connects TRBV7-2 to TRBJ2-1, with 15 bases identical to TRBD2. There are 19 residues in the CDR3. In germline, CDR1 is SGHTA, CDR2 FQGNSA. Losses at the gene ends were 5 bases for V and 4 bases for J; bases not matched to a gene: 12. The CDR3 DNA is TGTGCCAGCAGCCGCACCCCCCTAGGACTAGCGGGGGGGTACAATGAGCAGTTCTTC. As protein: CASSRTPLGLAGGYNEQFF.

The chain links TRBV6-1 to TRBJ2-5, with D perhaps matching TRBD2 (5 bases). TRBJ2-7 explains the end of the DNA better; the J call may be wrong. Germline V gives CDR1 MNHNS, CDR2 SASEGT. There are 13 residues in the CDR3. This CDR3 reads CASRRRGTYEQYF. Here the CDR3 DNA reads TGTGCCAGCAGGCGACGGGGTACCTACGAGCAGTACTTC.

This clone is a singleton in its sample. The CDR3 region has the DNA TGCGCCAGCAGCTTGGAACTAGTCGCAGATACGCAGTATTTT. It specifies CASSLELVADTQYF. The chain recombines TRBV5-1 with TRBJ2-3, with TRBD2 as a possible D gene (5 bases). Germline values: CDR1 SGHRS, CDR2 YFSETQ. The CDR3 runs 14 residues. Trimming removed 0 bases from V and 4 bases from J, with 9 bases in between.

The rearrangement uses TRBV5-5 and TRBJ1-1, with 10 bases lining up with TRBD1. V lost 4 bases and J lost 3; bases outside the gene matches: 0. This CDR3 region has 13 residues. The germline CDR1 and CDR2 sequences are SGHKS and YYEKEE (reference sequence). For the CDR3, the DNA is TGTGCCAGCAGCGGGACAGGGGACACTGAAGCTTTCTTT. It is translated as CASSGTGDTEAFF.

The chain recombines TRBV11-2 with TRBJ2-3; D possibly corresponds to TRBD1 (7 bases). Germline lookup yields CDR1 SGHAT and CDR2 FQNNGV. V gave up 5 bases and J gave up 5 bases, with 14 bases separating them. CDR3 length: 14 residues. The CDR3 DNA is TGTGCCAGCAGCATCCAGGGGGGAGGAGATACGCAGTATTTT. It specifies CASSIQGGGDTQYF.

This clone was counted a single time. CDR3 protein: CASRIAGPYGYTF. The CDR3, as DNA: TGTGCCAGCAGAATCGCGGGGCCCTATGGCTACACCTTC. The rearrangement links TRBV6-1 to TRBJ1-2; perhaps TRBD1 as D (5 bases). Germline loops: CDR1 MNHNS, CDR2 SASEGT. Trimming took off 6 bases at V and 4 bases at J, with 12 bases between the two ends. This CDR3 has 13 residues.

This clone showed up just once. The chain combines TRBV28 with TRBJ1-1, with D possibly matching TRBD1 (6 bases). V dropped 7 bases and J dropped 0 bases, with 9 bases sitting between them. The CDR3 runs to 13 residues. CDR1 and CDR2 (germline): MDHEN, SYDVKM. The chain's CDR3 is CASTPGVNTEAFF. CDR3 coding DNA: TGTGCCAGCACCCCAGGGGTGAACACTGAAGCTTTCTTT. Full variable domain (outside the CDR3, taken from reference TRBV28 and TRBJ1-1): DVKVTQSSRYLVKRTGEKVFLECVQDMDHENMFWYRQDPGLGLRLIYFSYDVKMKEKGDIPEGYSVSREKKERFSLILESASTNQTSMYLCASTPGVNTEAFFGQGTRLTVV.

This clone was recorded only once. The V call is TRBV27, the J call TRBJ2-3, with D tentatively TRBD1 (6 bases). Germline V gene lookup returns CDR1 MNHEY and CDR2 SMNVEV (reference sequence). Trimming left V 3 bases short and J 2 bases short, with 9 bases between. CDR3 size: 14 residues. CDR3 in DNA: TGTGCCAGCAGTTTGCAGGGGAACACAGATACGCAGTATTTT. It encodes CASSLQGNTDTQYF.